Presented here are 14 T cell receptor beta chains from one specimen sequenced in a study of T cell repertoires in ileal Crohn's disease. Method: immunoSEQ multiplex PCR; TCRdb's copy keeps in-frame clones and lacks some. Of more than 9,500 clones listed, about 80% are singletons. The sequenced material came from ileal tissue. The receptors shown here come from an adult with Crohn's disease.

The CDR3 region has the DNA TGTGCCAGCAGCTTAACGACCTTAGGAGGCGGGGAGCTGTTTTTT. Its translation: CASSLTTLGGGELFF. V usage is TRBV7-9 and J usage is TRBJ2-2; D possibly corresponds to TRBD2 (5 bases). V was clipped by 2 bases and J by 7 bases, with 14 bases between them. The CDR3 spans 15 residues. In germline, CDR1 is SEHNR, CDR2 FQNEAQ (reference sequence).

V and J are TRBV5-1 and TRBJ1-5; no clear D gene. Trimming took off 5 bases at V and 7 bases at J, with 13 bases between the two ends. CDR1 SGHRS and CDR2 YFSETQ come from the germline V gene. The CDR3 is 13 residues long. Here the CDR3 reads CASRRSEEQPQHF. The DNA for the CDR3 is TGCGCCAGCAGACGGTCCGAGGAACAGCCCCAGCATTTT.

This clone was detected a few times. The V gene is TRBV7-9, the J gene TRBJ2-2; TRBD1 matches 8 bases. The CDR3 has 16 amino acids. Germline V gene data show CDR1 as SEHNR and CDR2 as FQNEAQ (reference sequence). V shed 4 bases and J 2 bases; nucleotides not matched to a gene: 6. As DNA, the CDR3 is TGTGCCAGCAGCTCAACGGACAGGGATAACACCGGGGAGCTGTTTTTT. Protein sequence: CASSSTDRDNTGELFF.

The CDR3 DNA sequence: TGTGCCAGTAGTAACGTAGGGGTTGGCTATGGCTACACCTTC. It translates to CASSNVGVGYGYTF. This sequence joins TRBV19 and TRBJ1-2, with a weak D call TRBD1 (5 bases). From germline, CDR1 is LNHDA and CDR2 SQIVND (reference sequence). The CDR3 length is 14 residues. With 4 bases removed from V and 4 bases from J, the gap between germline ends came to 13 bases.

The rearrangement links TRBV5-1 to TRBJ1-1; 7 bases fit TRBD1. The CDR3 is 15 amino acids. Germline-derived CDR1 and CDR2 are SGHRS and YFSETQ. The trim removed 3 bases at V and 0 bases at J, leaving 5 bases unmatched. In DNA form, the CDR3 reads TGCGCCAGCAGCTCATACAGGGGCTTGAACACTGAAGCTTTCTTT. Protein sequence: CASSSYRGLNTEAFF.

The chain is built from TRBV7-2 and TRBJ2-3, with unresolved D. The CDR3 loop spans 12 amino acids. With 3 bases removed from V and 6 bases from J, the gap between germline ends came to 7 bases. The germline V gene has CDR1 SGHTA and CDR2 FQGNSA. The CDR3 DNA reads as TGTGCCAGCAGCTTTAGTCGGGATACGCAGTATTTT. Translation gives CASSFSRDTQYF.

This clone was recorded only once. This chain links TRBV7-2 with TRBJ2-3, with 9 positions matching TRBD2. The CDR3 contains 14 residues. Germline assignment: CDR1 SGHTA and CDR2 FQGNSA. V dropped 5 bases and J dropped 6; count of bases not matched to a gene: 6. CDR3 sequence (DNA): TGTGCCAGCAGCAATAGCGGGAGTACGGATACGCAGTATTTT. The encoded protein is CASSNSGSTDTQYF.

The rearrangement uses TRBV27 and TRBJ1-1; the D gene is possibly TRBD1 (6 bases). This CDR3 comprises 14 residues. CDR1 MNHEY and CDR2 SMNVEV come from the germline V gene (reference sequence). The ends were cut back, 2 bases at V and 4 bases at J, with 11 bases in the middle. The CDR3 sequence is CASSLRGAGTEAFF. The CDR3 DNA follows: TGTGCCAGCAGTTTACGGGGGGCTGGCACTGAAGCTTTCTTT.

In DNA form, the CDR3 reads TGCGCCAGCAGCTTGGATTTTGGGGGGGGGCAAGGTGAGACCCAGTACTTC. Translation gives CASSLDFGGGQGETQYF. The chain combines TRBV5-1 with TRBJ2-5; D is possibly TRBD2 (7 bases). Germline values: CDR1 SGHRS, CDR2 YFSETQ. The CDR3 loop spans 17 amino acids. Trimming removed 0 bases at V and 5 bases at J, with 20 bases between.

The genes are TRBV5-6 and TRBJ1-2; TRBD1 agrees at 10 bases. V gave up 0 bases and J gave up 2 bases; unmatched junction bases: 4. There are 16 residues in the CDR3. Germline V CDR1 and CDR2: SGHDT, YYEEEE. This chain's CDR3 is CASSLVGTGENYGYTF. CDR3 DNA: TGTGCCAGCAGCTTGGTCGGGACAGGGGAAAACTATGGCTACACCTTC.

The CDR3 DNA reads as TGTGCCAGCAGTGACGCCACTAGCGGGGGGGCCGCTGAGCAGTTCTTC. Its protein product is CASSDATSGGAAEQFF. The rearrangement joins TRBV6-4 to TRBJ2-1; 13 bases align to TRBD2. The CDR3 has 16 amino acids. V shed 2 bases and J 9 bases; nucleotides not matched to a gene: 7. CDR1 is MRHNA and CDR2 is SNTAGT in the germline V gene.

This clone was found a few times. The chain is built from TRBV7-9 and TRBJ1-2; tentatively, D is TRBD1 (6 bases). Germline V gene lookup returns CDR1 SEHNR and CDR2 FQNEAQ (reference sequence). Deletions cut 5 bases from V and 6 bases from J, with 19 bases between. The CDR3 sequence is 15 residues long. The CDR3 spells CASSDYVGQLNGYTF. In DNA form, the CDR3 reads TGTGCCAGCAGCGACTATGTAGGACAGCTAAATGGCTACACCTTC.

This chain links TRBV2 with TRBJ2-5; 8 bases align to TRBD1. The CDR3 length is 13 residues. Germline V CDR1 and CDR2: SNHLY, FYNNEI. Trimming cost V 6 bases and J 6 bases; bases outside gene matches: 6. CDR3 DNA sequence: TGTGCCAGCAGCAAGGACAGGGAGAAGACCCAGTACTTC. Protein: CASSKDREKTQYF.

This clone occurred a few times. The chain combines TRBV9 with TRBJ1-2; 8 positions match TRBD1. Germline-derived CDR1 and CDR2 are SGDLS and YYNGEE. This CDR3 is 15 amino acids long. With 4 bases clipped from V and 5 bases from J, the junction kept 10 bases outside the gene matches. CDR3 in DNA: TGTGCCAGCAGCCCCAGCCAGGGGGCAGGGTATGGCTACACCTTC. Translation: CASSPSQGAGYGYTF. The full variable domain, its missing parts supplied by reference TRBV9 and TRBJ1-2, is DSGVTQTPKHLITATGQRVTLRCSPRSGDLSVYWYQQSLDQGLQFLIQYYNGEERAKGNILERFSAQQFPDLHSELNLSSLELGDSALYFCASSPSQGAGYGYTFGSGTRLTVV.